The sequence of this T cell receptor beta chain was determined in a study of cytomegalovirus exposure and HLA in healthy donors. Study-level findings and limits: In a later analysis, V- and J-gene trimming of beta chains associated with a DCLRE1C missense variant, replicated independently.

Primers: 60 Vbeta forward and 13 Jbeta reverse. Sequencing was performed with immunoSEQ multiplex PCR; in TCRdb, only in-frame clones are kept and a portion is missing. The sample lists about 200,000 clones, approximately 85% seen once, with about 2.2% in the top ten. Trimming removed 0 bases from V and 7 bases from J; junction bases left unmatched: 10. Germline V lookup: CDR1 SGHTA, CDR2 FQGNSA. This CDR3 has 17 residues. On this clone: Its antigen is still unknown.

The sequenced sample consisted of PBMCs. This chain joins TRBV7-2 and TRBJ2-7, with 12 bases lining up with TRBD1. The sequence was collected from a woman between 45 and 60 years old in good health and CMV-seronegative. CDR3 amino acids: CASSLASMGQGAWEQYF. The CDR3 nucleotides read TGTGCCAGCAGCTTAGCCTCAATGGGACAGGGGGCGTGGGAGCAGTACTTC.